Given below is one TCR beta chain in context. These data are taken from a study of technical replicates of blood from a handful of donors. Trimming removed 5 bases at V and 6 bases at J, with 14 bases between. The germline V gene has CDR1 MDHEN and CDR2 SYDVKM. The CDR3 is 13 residues long. Profiling relied on immunoSEQ multiplex PCR, and the TCRdb table lists in-frame clones only, not all of them. The sample yields tens of thousands of clones, around 94% seen once. Sequenced sample: T cells isolated from PBMCs. V is TRBV28 and J is TRBJ2-7; D not resolved. This TCR was sampled from a human donor in good health. The CDR3 reads CASSPGVASEQYF. CDR3 in DNA: TGTGCCAGCAGTCCTGGTGTGGCAAGCGAGCAGTACTTC.